The 7 T cell receptor beta chains below were found in one sample sequenced in a study of blood T cells in healthy people across ages. Alongside a J-beta primer mix, a sample-barcoded 5' primer served in a second PCR lasting about 7 to 12 cycles. From the 5' RACE reads, TCRdb called clonotypes with MiXCR, one entry per CDR3 protein. Altogether more than 650,000 distinct CDR3 sequences are present, about 55% being singletons, with the ten largest covering roughly 40%. Sequenced sample: blood. The origin of the receptors is a man older than 75 in good health.

V gene TRBV6-2 or TRBV6-3 combines with J gene TRBJ2-1; TRBD2 aligns across 7 bases. The V gene's germline CDR1 is MNHEY and CDR2 SVGEGT. The V gene end was trimmed by 6 bases and the J gene end by 9 bases; junction bases not matched to a gene: 17. The CDR3 contains 16 residues. CDR3 nucleotides: TGTGCCAGCAGACCCACCGGGACTATCGGACCAAGTGAGCAGTTCTTC. Protein sequence: CASRPTGTIGPSEQFF.

This rearrangement joins TRBV9 to TRBJ2-3, with a possible D match to TRBD1 (5 bases). The V end was cut by 3 bases, the J end by 8 bases, with 13 bases between. This CDR3 is 13 amino acids long. In germline, CDR1 is SGDLS, CDR2 YYNGEE. The CDR3 here is CASSDTGGSTQYF. For the CDR3, the DNA is TGTGCCAGCAGCGACACAGGTGGTTCTACGCAGTATTTT. The variable domain in full, completed from reference TRBV9 and TRBJ2-3, reads DSGVTQTPKHLITATGQRVTLRCSPRSGDLSVYWYQQSLDQGLQFLIQYYNGEERAKGNILERFSAQQFPDLHSELNLSSLELGDSALYFCASSDTGGSTQYFGPGTRLTVL.

This clonotype has ten or more counts. The chain couples TRBV13 to TRBJ1-2, with D unresolved. The V gene lost 1 base and the J gene lost 0 bases, with 3 bases spanning the gap. The CDR3 consists of 13 residues. CDR1 and CDR2 from the germline V gene are PRHDT and FYEKMQ (reference sequence). The CDR3 DNA reads as TGTGCCAGCAGCTTAGCCACTAACTATGGCTACACCTTC. As protein: CASSLATNYGYTF. Combining the CDR3 with reference TRBV13 and TRBJ1-2 gives the whole variable domain AAGVIQSPRHLIKEKRETATLKCYPIPRHDTVYWYQQGPGQDPQFLISFYEKMQSDKGSIPDRFSAQQFSDYHSELNMSSLELGDSALYFCASSLATNYGYTFGSGTRLTVV.

This clonotype was found a few times. The chain links TRBV12-3 or TRBV12-4 to TRBJ1-2; no clear D gene. V was clipped by 0 bases and J by 3 bases, with 8 bases between them. The CDR3 loop spans 14 amino acids. This CDR3 reads CASSLAGIDYGYTF. CDR3 sequence (DNA): TGTGCCAGCAGTTTAGCTGGGATCGACTATGGCTACACCTTC.

This chain links TRBV5-5 with TRBJ2-1; 13 bases are a match to TRBD2. The germline V gene has CDR1 SGHKS and CDR2 YYEKEE (reference sequence). The V segment lost 3 bases and the J segment 9 bases; nucleotides outside the gene matches: 6. This CDR3 comprises 15 residues. In DNA form, the CDR3 reads TGTGCCAGCAGCTCCTCGGGACTAGCGGGATCTGAGCAGTTCTTC. It encodes CASSSSGLAGSEQFF.

This clonotype was recorded a few times. This chain joins TRBV20-1 and TRBJ2-2; TRBD1 aligns across 8 bases. J gave up 3 bases and V 2 bases, and 11 bases lay outside the gene matches. The length of the CDR3 is 17 residues. Germline values: CDR1 DFQATT, CDR2 SNEGSKA (reference sequence). CDR3 in amino acids: CSARSLVGTGYTGELFF. CDR3 DNA: TGCAGTGCTAGAAGTTTGGTAGGGACAGGTTACACCGGGGAGCTGTTTTTT.

The gene calls are TRBV7-2 and TRBJ2-3; tentative D call: TRBD2 (6 bases). The CDR3 contains 15 residues. The V end lost 4 bases, the J end lost 1 base, and 12 bases lay between the germline ends. Germline V lookup: CDR1 SGHTA, CDR2 FQGNSA. CDR3 sequence (DNA): TGTACCAGCAGCTCCCGAGCGGGCGGCACAGATACGCAGTATTTT. As protein: CTSSSRAGGTDTQYF.